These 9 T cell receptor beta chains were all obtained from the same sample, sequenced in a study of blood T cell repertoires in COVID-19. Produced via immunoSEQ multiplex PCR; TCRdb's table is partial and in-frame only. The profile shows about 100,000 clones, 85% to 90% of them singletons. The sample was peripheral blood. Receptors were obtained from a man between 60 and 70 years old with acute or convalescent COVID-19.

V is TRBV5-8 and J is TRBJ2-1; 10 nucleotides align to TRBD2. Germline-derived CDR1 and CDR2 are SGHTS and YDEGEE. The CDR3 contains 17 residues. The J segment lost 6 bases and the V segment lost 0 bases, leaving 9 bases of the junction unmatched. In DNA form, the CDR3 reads TGTGCCAGCAGCTTGGAGGCCGCTAGCGGGAGAGGCAATGAGCAGTTCTTC. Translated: CASSLEAASGRGNEQFF.

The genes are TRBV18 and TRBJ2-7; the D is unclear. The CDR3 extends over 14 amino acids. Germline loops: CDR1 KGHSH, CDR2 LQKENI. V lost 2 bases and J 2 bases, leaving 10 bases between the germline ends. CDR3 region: CASSPGVLAYEQYF. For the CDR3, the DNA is TGTGCCAGCTCACCAGGTGTATTAGCCTACGAGCAGTACTTC.

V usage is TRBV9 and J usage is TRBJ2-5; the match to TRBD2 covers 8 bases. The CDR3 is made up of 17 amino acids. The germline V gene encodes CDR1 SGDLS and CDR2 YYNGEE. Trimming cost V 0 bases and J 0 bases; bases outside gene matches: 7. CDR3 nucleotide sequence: TGTGCCAGCAGCGTAGCTAGTCGCGGGGGGAACCAAGAGACCCAGTACTTC. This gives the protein CASSVASRGGNQETQYF.

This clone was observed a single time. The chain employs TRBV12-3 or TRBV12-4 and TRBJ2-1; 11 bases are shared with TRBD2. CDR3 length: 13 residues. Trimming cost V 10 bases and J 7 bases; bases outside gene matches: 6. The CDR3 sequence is CAIKTSGINEQFF. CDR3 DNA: TGTGCCATCAAGACTAGCGGGATTAATGAGCAGTTCTTC.

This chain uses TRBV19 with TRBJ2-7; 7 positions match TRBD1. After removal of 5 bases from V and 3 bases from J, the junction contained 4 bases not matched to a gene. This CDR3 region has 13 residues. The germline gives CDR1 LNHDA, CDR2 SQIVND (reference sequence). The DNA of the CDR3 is TGTGCCAGTAGTGCCGGACAGGTCTACGAGCAGTACTTC. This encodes CASSAGQVYEQYF. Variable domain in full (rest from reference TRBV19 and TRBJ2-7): DGGITQSPKYLFRKEGQNVTLSCEQNLNHDAMYWYRQDPGQGLRLIYYSQIVNDFQKGDIAEGYSVSREKKESFPLTVTSAQKNPTAFYLCASSAGQVYEQYFGPGTRLTVT.

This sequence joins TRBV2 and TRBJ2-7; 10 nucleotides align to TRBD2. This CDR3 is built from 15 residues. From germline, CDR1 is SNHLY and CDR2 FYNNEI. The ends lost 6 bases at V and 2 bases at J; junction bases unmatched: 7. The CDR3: CASRGPSGSTYEQYF. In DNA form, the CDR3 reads TGTGCCAGCAGGGGCCCTAGCGGGAGTACCTACGAGCAGTACTTC.

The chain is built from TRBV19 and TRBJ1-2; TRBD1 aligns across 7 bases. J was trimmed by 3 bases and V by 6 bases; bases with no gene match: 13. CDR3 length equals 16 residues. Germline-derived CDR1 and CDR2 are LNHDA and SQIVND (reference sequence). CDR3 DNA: TGTGCCAGTAGCAATGAATACCCGACAGGGTACTATGGCTACACCTTC. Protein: CASSNEYPTGYYGYTF.

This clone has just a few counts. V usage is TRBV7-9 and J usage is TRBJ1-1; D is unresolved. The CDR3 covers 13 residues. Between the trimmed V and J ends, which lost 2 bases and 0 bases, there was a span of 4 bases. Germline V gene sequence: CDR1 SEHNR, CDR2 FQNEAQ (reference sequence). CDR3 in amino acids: CASSLSVNTEAFF. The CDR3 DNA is TGTGCCAGCAGCTTATCAGTGAACACTGAAGCTTTCTTT.

The chain's CDR3 is CASSAILAGDTDTQYF. In DNA form, the CDR3 reads TGTGCCAGCAGCGCGATACTAGCGGGGGACACAGATACGCAGTATTTT. The chain recombines TRBV9 with TRBJ2-3; 11 positions match TRBD2. This CDR3 has 16 amino acids. The J segment lost 2 bases and the V segment lost 3 bases, leaving 5 bases of the junction unmatched. The germline gives CDR1 SGDLS, CDR2 YYNGEE. The whole variable domain, filled in from reference TRBV9 and TRBJ2-3, reads DSGVTQTPKHLITATGQRVTLRCSPRSGDLSVYWYQQSLDQGLQFLIQYYNGEERAKGNILERFSAQQFPDLHSELNLSSLELGDSALYFCASSAILAGDTDTQYFGPGTRLTVL.